These T cell receptor beta chains were read from a single sample in a study of shared clonotypes between healthy human individuals. Measured with immunoSEQ multiplex PCR; TCRdb has only the in-frame clones, and not every one. The data contain about 2.4 million clones, 93% of them singletons. The sample taken for sequencing was naive CD4+ T cells from PBMCs. The source of these receptors is a man in his late teens or twenties in good health. Some clones in this sample may be carry-over from other donors' samples. The CDR3 runs from the conserved cysteine through the conserved F or W. D genes are given only for firm matches. The size field is filled for only some rows; it gives once, few, many or a size class.

TRBJ1-3 - TRBV28 TRBD1 CASSLFVRGNRDREGNTIYF
TRBJ1-6 - TRBV7-9 - CASSQTPQGYNSPLHF
TRBJ2-1 - TRBV18 - CASSSTISADSYNEQFF
TRBJ2-3 - TRBV7-9 - CASSFRREITDTQYF
TRBJ2-7 - TRBV14 TRBD1 CASSHPGTENYEQYF
TRBJ2-5 - TRBV7-2 TRBD2 CASERGTQETQYF
TRBJ2-5 - TRBV9 - CASSFDETQYF
TRBJ1-4 - TRBV6-5 TRBD1 CASRPQGATNEKLFF
TRBJ2-7 - TRBV5-4 TRBD2 CASSAGGGTTSYEQYF
TRBJ1-4 - TRBV28 - CASRGAGGNEKLFF
TRBJ2-5 - TRBV28 - CASSVLQETQYF
TRBJ1-2 - TRBV6-5 TRBD1 CASKLSTGQGYGYTF
TRBJ1-4 - TRBV11-2 - CASSTTGVGIVGQKLFF
TRBJ2-5 - TRBV5-1 - CASALWASQGETQYF
TRBJ1-1 few TRBV7-2 - CASSHWGVKSTEAFF
TRBJ1-1 - TRBV19 - CASSIDFRAHPAAFF
TRBJ2-7 - TRBV19 TRBD2 CASSFRRGGGRNSYEQYF
TRBJ2-7 once TRBV28 TRBD2 CASRASGGSYEQYF
TRBJ2-6 - TRBV11-2 TRBD1 CASRQDRAGANVLTF
TRBJ2-1 - TRBV27 - CASSFVGSKYNEQFF
TRBJ1-5 - TRBV27 TRBD1 CASSGTGNQPQHF
TRBJ1-2 - TRBV29-1 - CSVDLGKSGYGYTF
TRBJ2-7 - TRBV9 - CASSVGWDRIMYEQYF
TRBJ2-7 - TRBV4-3 TRBD2 CASSQSAPGLDASYEQYF
TRBJ1-2 - TRBV19 TRBD1 CASTNPGTGMDGYTF
TRBJ2-1 - TRBV19 - CASSGQGALWGEQFF
TRBJ2-6 - TRBV7-9 - CASSTPGPGANVLTF